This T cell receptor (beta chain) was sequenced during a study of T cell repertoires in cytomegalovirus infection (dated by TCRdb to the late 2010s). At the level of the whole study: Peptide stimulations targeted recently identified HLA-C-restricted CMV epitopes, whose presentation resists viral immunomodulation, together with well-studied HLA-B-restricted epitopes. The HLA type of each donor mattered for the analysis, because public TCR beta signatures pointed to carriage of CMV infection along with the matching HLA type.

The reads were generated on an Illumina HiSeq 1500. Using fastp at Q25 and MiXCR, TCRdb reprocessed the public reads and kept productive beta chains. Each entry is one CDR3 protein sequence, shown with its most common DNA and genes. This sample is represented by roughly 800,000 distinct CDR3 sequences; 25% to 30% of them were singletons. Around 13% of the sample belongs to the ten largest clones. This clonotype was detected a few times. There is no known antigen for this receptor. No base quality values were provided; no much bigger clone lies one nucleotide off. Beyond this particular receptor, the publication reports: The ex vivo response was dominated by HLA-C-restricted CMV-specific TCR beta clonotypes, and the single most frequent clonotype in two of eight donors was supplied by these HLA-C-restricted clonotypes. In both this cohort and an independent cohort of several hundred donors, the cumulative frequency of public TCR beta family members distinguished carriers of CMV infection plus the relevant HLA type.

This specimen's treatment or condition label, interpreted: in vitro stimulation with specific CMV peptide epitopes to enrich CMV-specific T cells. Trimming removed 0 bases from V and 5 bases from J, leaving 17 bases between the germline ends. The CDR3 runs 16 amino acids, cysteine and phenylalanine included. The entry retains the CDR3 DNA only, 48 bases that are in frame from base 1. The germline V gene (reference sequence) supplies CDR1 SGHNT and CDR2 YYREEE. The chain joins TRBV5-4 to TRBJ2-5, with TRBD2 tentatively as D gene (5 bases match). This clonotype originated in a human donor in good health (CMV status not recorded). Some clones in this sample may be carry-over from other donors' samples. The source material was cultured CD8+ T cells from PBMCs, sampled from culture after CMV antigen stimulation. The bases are TGTGCCAGCAGCTTGGCGCAGCGCCGGGGATTGGAGACCCAGTACTTC. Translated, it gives CASSLAQRRGLETQYF.